This TCR beta chain was retrieved from a study of Graves' ophthalmopathy and Graves' hyperthyroidism. Background on the study: Investigators collected peripheral blood at initial diagnosis, before any treatment was given. Study-wide results and caveats: A model built from 13 signatures distinguished ophthalmopathy from stable hyperthyroidism with 87.88% sensitivity and approximately 81% specificity. Blood also carried most expanded thyroid clonotypes exceeding 0.001 frequency.

This clonotype was found a few times. What it binds is not known. Germline values: CDR1 DFQATT, CDR2 SNEGSKA (reference sequence). The V gene lost 0 bases and the J gene lost 7 bases, with 15 bases spanning the gap. The CDR3 length is 14 residues. The study amplified TCR beta CDR3 regions using RNA transcripts. Second-round multiplex PCR followed a first-round RT-PCR using HTBI primers. In TCRdb, the multiplex PCR reads were re-called with MiXCR into one record per CDR3 protein. The data contain about 620,000 distinct CDR3 sequences, 20% to 25% of them singletons. Out of about 11 ml of fresh peripheral blood, PBMCs were obtained.

This TCR derives from a woman aged 18-29 years with stable Graves' hyperthyroidism. Some clones in this sample may be carry-over from other donors' samples. The rearrangement uses TRBV20-1 and TRBJ2-5; weak D call: TRBD2 (7 bases). The sequencing input was peripheral blood. As DNA, the CDR3 is TGCAGTGCTAGAGATCTTGCGGGGGCAGGGACCCAGTACTTC. Translation: CSARDLAGAGTQYF.